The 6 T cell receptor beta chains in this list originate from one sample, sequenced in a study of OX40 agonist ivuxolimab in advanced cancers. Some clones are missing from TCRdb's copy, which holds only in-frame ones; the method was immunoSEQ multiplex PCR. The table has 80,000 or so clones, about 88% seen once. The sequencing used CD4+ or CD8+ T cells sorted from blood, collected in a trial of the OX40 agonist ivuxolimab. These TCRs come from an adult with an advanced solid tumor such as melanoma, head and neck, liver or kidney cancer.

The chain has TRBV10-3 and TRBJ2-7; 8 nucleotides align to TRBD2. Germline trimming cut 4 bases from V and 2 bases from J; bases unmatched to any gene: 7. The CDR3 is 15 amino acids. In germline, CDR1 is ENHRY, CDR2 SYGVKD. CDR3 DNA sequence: TGTGCCATCAGTGGTACTAGCGGACGAACCTACGAGCAGTACTTC. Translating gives CAISGTSGRTYEQYF.

The CDR3 protein is CASSYRNPGENSPLHF. The DNA for the CDR3 is TGTGCCAGCAGTTACCGGAATCCCGGCGAGAATTCACCCCTCCACTTT. The chain is built from TRBV6-6 and TRBJ1-6, with D unclear. Germline V gene sequence: CDR1 MNHNY, CDR2 SVGAGI (reference sequence). The CDR3 has 16 residues. The germline V and J ends were trimmed by 2 bases and 7 bases, with 15 bases remaining between them.

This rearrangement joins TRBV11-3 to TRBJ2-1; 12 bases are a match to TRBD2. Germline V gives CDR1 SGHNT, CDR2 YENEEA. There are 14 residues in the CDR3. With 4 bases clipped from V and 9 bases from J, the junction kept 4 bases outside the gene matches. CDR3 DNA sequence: TGTGCCAGCAGCTCTAGCGGGGGGGCGGTTGAGCAGTTCTTC. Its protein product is CASSSSGGAVEQFF.

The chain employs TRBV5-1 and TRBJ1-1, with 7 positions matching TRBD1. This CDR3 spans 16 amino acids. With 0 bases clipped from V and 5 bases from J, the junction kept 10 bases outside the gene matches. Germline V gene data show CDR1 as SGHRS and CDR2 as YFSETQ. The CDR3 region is CASSLEGARAKTEAFF. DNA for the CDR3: TGCGCCAGCAGCTTGGAGGGGGCTCGCGCGAAGACTGAAGCTTTCTTT.

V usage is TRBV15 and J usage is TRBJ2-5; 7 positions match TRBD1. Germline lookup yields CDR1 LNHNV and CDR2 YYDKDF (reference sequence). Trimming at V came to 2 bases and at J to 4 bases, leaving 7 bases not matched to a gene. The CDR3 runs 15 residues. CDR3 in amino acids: CATSRPLTGPETQYF. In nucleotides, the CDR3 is TGTGCCACCAGCAGACCGCTGACAGGGCCAGAGACCCAGTACTTC.

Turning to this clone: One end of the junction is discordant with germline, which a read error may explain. CDR3 bases: TGTGCCCGGAGTCCAGGGAGCTATGGCTACACCTTC. Amino acids: CARSPGSYGYTF. V is TRBV30 and J is TRBJ1-2; weak D call: TRBD1 (5 bases). The CDR3 is 12 amino acids. Germline V gives CDR1 GTSNPN, CDR2 SVGIG (reference sequence).